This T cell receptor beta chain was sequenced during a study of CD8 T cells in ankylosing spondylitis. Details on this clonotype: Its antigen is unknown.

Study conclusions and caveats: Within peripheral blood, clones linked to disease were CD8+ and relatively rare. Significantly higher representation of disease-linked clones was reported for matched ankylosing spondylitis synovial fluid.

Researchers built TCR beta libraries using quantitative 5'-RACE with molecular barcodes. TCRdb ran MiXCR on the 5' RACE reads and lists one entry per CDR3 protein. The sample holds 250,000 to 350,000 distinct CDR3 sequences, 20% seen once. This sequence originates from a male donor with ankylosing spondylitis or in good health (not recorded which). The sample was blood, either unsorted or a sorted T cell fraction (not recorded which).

In nucleotides, the CDR3 is TGTGCCAGCAGCCTCTTTCTGCGTCTGGGCGGGAACCCCAATGAGCAGTTCTTC. It translates to CASSLFLRLGGNPNEQFF. The genes are TRBV14 and TRBJ2-1; possible D gene TRBD2, 6 bases. V was clipped by 4 bases and J by 6 bases, with 25 bases between them. Germline-derived CDR1 and CDR2 are SGHDN and FVKESK. This CDR3 spans 18 amino acids. Together with reference TRBV14 and TRBJ2-1, the CDR3 gives the full variable domain: EAGVTQFPSHSVIEKGQTVTLRCDPISGHDNLYWYRRVMGKEIKFLLHFVKESKQDESGMPNNRFLAERTGGTYSTLKVQPAELEDSGVYFCASSLFLRLGGNPNEQFFGPGTRLTVL.